The 10 T cell receptor beta chains given below trace back to one sample, sequenced in a study of long-term antiretroviral therapy in people with HIV. Sequencing relied on immunoSEQ assay v3.0, run at survey level. Libraries were prepared by immunoSEQ multiplex PCR; TCRdb keeps only in-frame clonotypes and omits some of them. The data hold around 30,000 clones, with 84% observed a single time. Here the sequenced sample was unsorted PBMCs, taken 0.4 years after starting antiretroviral therapy. Receptors originate from a man aged 18 to 29 with HIV.

The chain employs TRBV5-6 and TRBJ2-7; D possibly corresponds to TRBD2 (6 bases). Germline CDR1 reads SGHDT; CDR2 reads YYEEEE. V lost 0 bases and J 2 bases, leaving 9 bases between the germline ends. The CDR3 is 14 amino acids. The CDR3 protein is CASSLGAGTYEQYF. The CDR3, as DNA: TGTGCCAGCAGCTTGGGGGCGGGGACCTACGAGCAGTACTTC.

CDR3: CASSWGGGQETQYF. CDR3 nucleotides: TGTGCCAGCAGCTGGGGCGGGGGCCAAGAGACCCAGTACTTC. The chain recombines TRBV5-6 with TRBJ2-5; 7 bases line up with TRBD2. The CDR3 sequence is 14 residues long. V dropped 3 bases and J dropped 1; count of bases not matched to a gene: 3. Germline CDR1 and CDR2: SGHDT and YYEEEE. The whole variable domain, filled in from reference TRBV5-6 and TRBJ2-5, reads DAGVTQSPTHLIKTRGQQVTLRCSPKSGHDTVSWYQQALGQGPQFIFQYYEEEERQRGNFPDRFSGHQFPNYSSELNVNALLLGDSALYLCASSWGGGQETQYFGPGTRLLVL.

About this clone: Germline is not matched at one junction end, which may reflect a read error. This chain links TRBV7-9 with TRBJ2-1, with TRBD2 matching 13 bases. Germline CDR1 SEHNR, CDR2 FQNEAQ (reference sequence). This CDR3 is 17 amino acids long. In nucleotides, the CDR3 is TGCGCCAGCAGCCAAGGCTGGACTAGCGGGAGTGTAGATGAGCAGTTCTTC. Translation gives CASSQGWTSGSVDEQFF.

V usage is TRBV11-3 and J usage is TRBJ2-3; D ambiguous. Trimming left V 4 bases short and J 0 bases short, with 5 bases between. Germline-derived CDR1 and CDR2 are SGHNT and YENEEA. The CDR3 has 13 residues. CDR3 loop: CASSSYSTDTQYF. CDR3 bases: TGTGCCAGCAGCTCTTACAGCACAGATACGCAGTATTTT.

The gene calls are TRBV29-1 and TRBJ1-1; D gene unclear. This CDR3 contains 12 residues. V was clipped by 3 bases and J by 3 bases, with 8 bases between them. Looked up from germline, CDR1 is SQVTM and CDR2 is ANQGSEA. The CDR3 bases are TGCAGCGTTGAGGAAGGTTACACTGAAGCTTTCTTT. It codes for CSVEEGYTEAFF.

The J gene is TRBJ2-7, the V gene TRBV5-4; D could derive from TRBD1 or TRBD2 (7 bases each). Germline-derived CDR1 and CDR2 are SGHNT and YYREEE (reference sequence). This CDR3 spans 14 amino acids. The V end was cut by 0 bases, the J end by 3 bases, with 10 bases between. CDR3 DNA sequence: TGTGCCAGCAGCTTGGGCAGGGGGGGCTACGAGCAGTACTTC. Its protein product is CASSLGRGGYEQYF.

This chain links TRBV6-6 with TRBJ2-7; TRBD1 is a possible D gene (5 bases). V was pared by 2 bases and J by 2 bases, with 10 bases between. This CDR3 contains 14 residues. Germline V gene lookup returns CDR1 MNHNY and CDR2 SVGAGI (reference sequence). The CDR3 loop reads CASSYHSDTYEQYF. CDR3 sequence (DNA): TGTGCCAGCAGTTACCACTCGGACACCTACGAGCAGTACTTC.

The chain joins TRBV6-1 to TRBJ1-1; 9 positions match TRBD1. Germline-derived CDR1 and CDR2 are MNHNS and SASEGT. The V segment lost 2 bases and the J segment 0 bases; nucleotides outside the gene matches: 4. The CDR3 is 16 amino acids. CDR3 sequence (DNA): TGTGCCAGCAGTGAATGGACAGGGGCCCTGAACACTGAAGCTTTCTTT. It codes for CASSEWTGALNTEAFF.

The chain uses TRBV19 and TRBJ1-1; the match to TRBD1 covers 8 bases. The CDR3 sequence is 15 residues long. In germline, CDR1 is LNHDA, CDR2 SQIVND (reference sequence). With 3 bases clipped from V and 2 bases from J, the junction kept 5 bases outside the gene matches. This CDR3 is CASSIRQGYNTEAFF. The CDR3 bases are TGTGCCAGTAGTATCCGACAGGGGTACAACACTGAAGCTTTCTTT. The whole variable domain, filled in from reference TRBV19 and TRBJ1-1, reads DGGITQSPKYLFRKEGQNVTLSCEQNLNHDAMYWYRQDPGQGLRLIYYSQIVNDFQKGDIAEGYSVSREKKESFPLTVTSAQKNPTAFYLCASSIRQGYNTEAFFGQGTRLTVV.

V is TRBV9 and J is TRBJ1-2, with D perhaps matching TRBD1 (5 bases). CDR1 is SGDLS and CDR2 is YYNGEE in the germline V gene. V lost 0 bases and J lost 2, with 8 bases in between. This CDR3 region has 14 residues. The CDR3 sequence is CASSVDPGNYGYTF. In DNA, the CDR3 is TGTGCCAGCAGCGTAGACCCAGGGAACTATGGCTACACCTTC.